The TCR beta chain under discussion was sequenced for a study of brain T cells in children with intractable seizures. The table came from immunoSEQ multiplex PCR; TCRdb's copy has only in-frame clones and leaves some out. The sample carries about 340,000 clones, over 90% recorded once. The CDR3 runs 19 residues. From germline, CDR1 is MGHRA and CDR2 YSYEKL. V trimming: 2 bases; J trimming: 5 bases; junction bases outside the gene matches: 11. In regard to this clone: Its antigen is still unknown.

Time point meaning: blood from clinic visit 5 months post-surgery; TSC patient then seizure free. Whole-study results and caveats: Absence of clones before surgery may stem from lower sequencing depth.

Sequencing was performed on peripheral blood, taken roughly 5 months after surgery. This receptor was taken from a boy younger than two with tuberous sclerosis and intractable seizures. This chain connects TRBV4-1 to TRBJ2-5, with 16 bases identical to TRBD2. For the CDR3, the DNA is TGCGCCAGCAGCCAACCTCCCGGGACTAGCGGGGGGGGCGTTGAGACCCAGTACTTC. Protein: CASSQPPGTSGGGVETQYF.